This passage covers 27 T cell receptor beta chains from one sample sequenced in a study of technical replicates of blood from a few donors. This table comes from immunoSEQ multiplex PCR, and its TCRdb copy is limited to in-frame clones, with some not included. The sample lists around 86,000 clones; about 96% were seen once. The sample was T cells isolated from PBMCs. These TCRs come from a human donor in good health.

J is TRBJ2-7 and V is TRBV6-6; TRBD2 matches 7 bases. Trimming took 8 bases from V and 4 from J; bases not matched to a gene: 8. Germline V gives CDR1 MNHNY, CDR2 SVGAGI (reference sequence). The CDR3 consists of 13 residues. This CDR3 reads CASGSGMTYEQYF. The CDR3 DNA reads as TGTGCCAGCGGGAGCGGGATGACGTACGAGCAGTACTTC.

This chain connects TRBV6-5 to TRBJ2-7; tentatively, D is TRBD1 (5 bases). V was clipped by 4 bases and J by 0 bases, with 13 bases between them. Germline lookup yields CDR1 MNHEY and CDR2 SVGAGI. The CDR3 is 15 amino acids. CDR3 sequence: CASSFRAQGSYEQYF. DNA for the CDR3: TGTGCCAGCAGTTTTAGGGCGCAGGGCTCCTACGAGCAGTACTTC.

This clone was observed once. The CDR3 protein is CASSDSPVSEAFF. The CDR3 region has the DNA TGTGCCAGCAGTGACTCACCAGTAAGTGAAGCTTTCTTT. The chain recombines TRBV6-4 with TRBJ1-1; D is undetermined. The CDR3 loop spans 13 amino acids. Germline-derived CDR1 and CDR2 are MRHNA and SNTAGT. Trimming took off 0 bases at V and 7 bases at J, with 9 bases between the two ends.

This clone showed up just once. CDR3 amino acids: CASKAPTDTQYF. The CDR3 bases are TGTGCCAGCAAAGCCCCGACAGATACGCAGTATTTT. The genes are TRBV6-1 and TRBJ2-3; D gene ambiguous. The V gene's germline CDR1 is MNHNS and CDR2 SASEGT. Trimming stripped 7 bases from V and 3 bases from J, with 8 bases between. The CDR3 has 12 residues.

The gene calls are TRBV6-1 and TRBJ1-5; D not resolved. This CDR3 is built from 15 residues. Germline-derived CDR1 and CDR2 are MNHNS and SASEGT. Trimming cost V 3 bases and J 2 bases, with 11 bases left between them. The CDR3 protein is CASSERAAGNQPQHF. The CDR3, as DNA: TGTGCCAGCAGTGAGCGGGCGGCGGGCAATCAGCCCCAGCATTTT.

The chain joins TRBV28 to TRBJ2-2, with D possibly being TRBD1 (6 bases). Trimming took off 6 bases at V and 1 base at J, with 18 bases between the two ends. The CDR3 length is 17 residues. Germline V CDR1 and CDR2: MDHEN, SYDVKM. CDR3 sequence reads: CASSPFLGTWNTGELFF. In DNA form, the CDR3 reads TGTGCCAGCAGCCCCTTTTTAGGGACATGGAACACCGGGGAGCTGTTTTTT. The full variable domain, completed using reference TRBV28 and TRBJ2-2, is DVKVTQSSRYLVKRTGEKVFLECVQDMDHENMFWYRQDPGLGLRLIYFSYDVKMKEKGDIPEGYSVSREKKERFSLILESASTNQTSMYLCASSPFLGTWNTGELFFGEGSRLTVL.

The chain employs TRBV9 and TRBJ2-3; D is unresolved. This CDR3 is built from 14 residues. Per the germline V gene, CDR1 is SGDLS and CDR2 is YYNGEE. V was trimmed by 2 bases and J by 4 bases, leaving 11 bases between them. The CDR3: CASSVAGGADTQYF. The CDR3 DNA reads as TGTGCCAGCAGCGTCGCAGGTGGCGCAGATACGCAGTATTTT.

The V and J genes are TRBV27 and TRBJ2-5; 11 nucleotides align to TRBD1. The junction had 0 bases not matched to a gene; V was cut back by 5 bases and J by 4 bases. The CDR3 length is 13 residues. Looked up from germline, CDR1 is MNHEY and CDR2 is SMNVEV (reference sequence). This CDR3 reads CASSGTGGETQYF. The DNA of the CDR3 is TGTGCCAGCAGTGGGACAGGGGGAGAGACCCAGTACTTC.

The chain uses TRBV4-1 and TRBJ2-4; TRBD2 matches at 8 bases. The CDR3 sequence is 16 residues long. Germline CDR1 reads MGHRA; CDR2 reads YSYEKL. The ends lost 7 bases at V and 0 bases at J; junction bases unmatched: 8. This chain's CDR3 is CASTRTSGIAKNIQYF. The CDR3 DNA follows: TGCGCCAGCACCCGAACTAGCGGTATAGCCAAAAACATTCAGTACTTC.

The V call is TRBV19, the J call TRBJ1-5; a possible D gene is TRBD1 (6 bases). Looked up from germline, CDR1 is LNHDA and CDR2 is SQIVND (reference sequence). The CDR3 sequence is 13 residues long. The V gene lost 7 bases and the J gene lost 0 bases, with 7 bases spanning the gap. CDR3 loop: CASKGGSNQPQHF. In DNA form, the CDR3 reads TGTGCCAGTAAAGGGGGTAGCAATCAGCCCCAGCATTTT.

J is TRBJ1-2 and V is TRBV27; D might be TRBD1 (5 bases). Germline CDR1 reads MNHEY; CDR2 reads SMNVEV (reference sequence). This CDR3 has 14 amino acids. V was cut by 3 bases and J by 2 bases, with 10 bases left in between. DNA for the CDR3: TGTGCCAGCAGTTTTGGGGGGGAAAACTATGGCTACACCTTC. It translates to CASSFGGENYGYTF.

DNA of the CDR3: TGTGCCAGCAGTCCCGGACAGGGGATTGGGGAGCAGTACTTC. Protein product: CASSPGQGIGEQYF. The J gene is TRBJ2-7, the V gene TRBV27, with TRBD1 identical over 9 bases. The CDR3 length is 14 residues. Germline loops: CDR1 MNHEY, CDR2 SMNVEV (reference sequence). Germline trimming cut 5 bases from V and 7 bases from J; bases unmatched to any gene: 9.

The chain employs TRBV29-1 and TRBJ2-1, with 14 bases matching TRBD2. V lost 4 bases and J lost 7; bases outside the gene matches: 6. The germline CDR1 and CDR2 sequences are SQVTM and ANQGSEA. This CDR3 spans 15 amino acids. The CDR3 loop reads CSVVGLAGVANEQFF. The CDR3 DNA reads as TGCAGCGTTGTGGGACTAGCGGGAGTGGCGAATGAGCAGTTCTTC.

This clone was recorded only once. The J gene is TRBJ1-6, the V gene TRBV28, with TRBD1 as a possible D gene (6 bases). Trimming stripped 6 bases from V and 0 bases from J, with 12 bases between. Germline V CDR1 and CDR2: MDHEN, SYDVKM. The CDR3 extends over 16 amino acids. In DNA, the CDR3 is TGTGCCAGCAGCGGGACACCGAGCTCCTATAATTCACCCCTCCACTTT. Protein product: CASSGTPSSYNSPLHF.

The rearrangement joins TRBV6-6 to TRBJ2-1; the D is unclear. Germline loops: CDR1 MNHNY, CDR2 SVGAGI (reference sequence). The CDR3 extends over 16 amino acids. V was trimmed by 2 bases and J by 0 bases, leaving 11 bases between them. The CDR3: CASSYVRSSSYNEQFF. In DNA, the CDR3 is TGTGCCAGCAGTTACGTCCGTTCGAGCTCCTACAATGAGCAGTTCTTC.

V usage is TRBV19 and J usage is TRBJ1-1, with TRBD1 as a possible D gene (6 bases). The length of the CDR3 is 14 residues. Trimming stripped 1 base from V and 2 bases from J, with 8 bases between. Germline lookup yields CDR1 LNHDA and CDR2 SQIVND (reference sequence). The CDR3 DNA reads as TGTGCCAGTAGTATAGGCAGGGGAAACACTGAAGCTTTCTTT. This codes for CASSIGRGNTEAFF.

The chain carries TRBV11-3 and TRBJ2-3; 10 bases match TRBD2. This CDR3 contains 15 residues. Trimming removed 1 base from V and 5 bases from J; junction bases left unmatched: 3. Germline CDR1 SGHNT, CDR2 YENEEA. The CDR3 coding sequence is TGTGCCAGCAGCTTAGTCAGCGGGGGGGGAGATACGCAGTATTTT. It is translated as CASSLVSGGGDTQYF. Full variable domain (outside the CDR3, taken from reference TRBV11-3 and TRBJ2-3): EAGVVQSPRYKIIEKKQPVAFWCNPISGHNTLYWYLQNLGQGPELLIRYENEEAVDDSQLPKDRFSAERLKGVDSTLKIQPAELGDSAVYLCASSLVSGGGDTQYFGPGTRLTVL.

The chain couples TRBV27 to TRBJ1-1, with D perhaps TRBD1 (5 bases). The CDR3 loop spans 15 amino acids. Looked up from germline, CDR1 is MNHEY and CDR2 is SMNVEV (reference sequence). Trimming removed 0 bases at V and 6 bases at J, with 14 bases between. The CDR3 sequence: CASSLSKGRVAEAFF. For the CDR3, the DNA is TGTGCCAGCAGTTTATCGAAGGGCAGGGTGGCTGAAGCTTTCTTT.

The V gene is TRBV5-1, the J gene TRBJ2-7, with D maybe TRBD2 (6 bases). Trimming shortened V by 5 bases and J by 5 bases, and 20 bases separated the two germline ends. There are 15 residues in the CDR3. Germline V gene data show CDR1 as SGHRS and CDR2 as YFSETQ. The CDR3 here is CASSQEGREFHEQYF. CDR3 DNA sequence: TGCGCCAGCAGTCAGGAGGGCAGGGAATTCCACGAGCAGTACTTC. Drawing the rest from reference TRBV5-1 and TRBJ2-7, the complete variable domain is KAGVTQTPRYLIKTRGQQVTLSCSPISGHRSVSWYQQTPGQGLQFLFEYFSETQRNKGNFPGRFSGRQFSNSRSEMNVSTLELGDSALYLCASSQEGREFHEQYFGPGTRLTVT.

This chain links TRBV19 with TRBJ2-5, with 8 bases that match TRBD1. CDR3 length: 13 amino acids. The V and J ends lost 4 bases and 6 bases, in that order; junction bases with no gene match: 4. Per germline, CDR1 LNHDA and CDR2 SQIVND (reference sequence). In DNA form, the CDR3 reads TGTGCCAGTAGTAACGACAGGGGCAAGACCCAGTACTTC. Protein product: CASSNDRGKTQYF.

The CDR3 coding sequence is TGTGCCAGCAGCTACAGGGGAAGCGAGACCCAGTACTTC. Protein: CASSYRGSETQYF. The chain recombines TRBV5-6 with TRBJ2-5; 7 nucleotides match TRBD1. CDR1 and CDR2 from the germline V gene are SGHDT and YYEEEE. The CDR3 is 13 amino acids. With V trimmed by 3 bases and J by 5 bases, 4 bases remained unmatched.

The chain joins TRBV5-6 to TRBJ1-1; D is unclear. The CDR3 is 13 residues long. Trimming took off 0 bases at V and 1 base at J, with 4 bases between the two ends. Germline V gives CDR1 SGHDT, CDR2 YYEEEE. Written as DNA, the CDR3 is TGTGCCAGCAGCTTGGCAGGGAACACTGAAGCTTTCTTT. This encodes CASSLAGNTEAFF.

This clone is a singleton in its sample. The rearrangement links TRBV5-1 to TRBJ2-5, with D possibly being TRBD2 (6 bases). The CDR3 sequence is 15 residues long. The germline V and J ends were trimmed by 0 bases and 1 base, with 10 bases remaining between them. CDR1 is SGHRS and CDR2 is YFSETQ in the germline V gene. The CDR3 nucleotides are TGCGCCAGCAGCTTGGCGGGGGAGTTCCAAGAGACCCAGTACTTC. Its translation is CASSLAGEFQETQYF.

The chain has TRBV27 and TRBJ2-5; 12 nucleotides align to TRBD2. This CDR3 spans 16 amino acids. V dropped 3 bases and J dropped 0; count of bases not matched to a gene: 2. Germline V lookup: CDR1 MNHEY, CDR2 SMNVEV (reference sequence). The CDR3 is CASSFGTSGHQETQYF. The CDR3 region has the DNA TGTGCCAGCAGTTTCGGGACTAGCGGGCACCAAGAGACCCAGTACTTC.

The chain links TRBV2 to TRBJ2-7, with TRBD1 matching 9 bases. The germline V gene has CDR1 SNHLY and CDR2 FYNNEI. V lost 6 bases and J lost 1; bases outside the gene matches: 4. The CDR3 is made up of 14 amino acids. The CDR3 nucleotides read TGTGCCAGCAGATGGGACAGGGCTTCCTACGAGCAGTACTTC. Its protein product is CASRWDRASYEQYF.

The chain uses TRBV7-9 and TRBJ2-1, with D possibly being TRBD2 (6 bases). From germline, CDR1 is SEHNR and CDR2 FQNEAQ (reference sequence). The CDR3 spans 15 residues. The V end lost 5 bases, the J end lost 5 bases, and 16 bases lay between the germline ends. The CDR3 sequence: CASSQVAVVNNEQFF. The CDR3 DNA sequence: TGTGCCAGCAGCCAAGTAGCGGTCGTGAACAATGAGCAGTTCTTC.

The chain combines TRBV18 with TRBJ1-1; D is unresolved. This CDR3 spans 16 amino acids. CDR1 is KGHSH, CDR2 LQKENI, per germline. V was trimmed by 5 bases and J by 1 base, leaving 17 bases between them. The CDR3 loop is CASSTALGAANTEAFF. Here the CDR3 DNA reads TGTGCCAGCTCAACCGCTTTGGGAGCCGCGAACACTGAAGCTTTCTTT.